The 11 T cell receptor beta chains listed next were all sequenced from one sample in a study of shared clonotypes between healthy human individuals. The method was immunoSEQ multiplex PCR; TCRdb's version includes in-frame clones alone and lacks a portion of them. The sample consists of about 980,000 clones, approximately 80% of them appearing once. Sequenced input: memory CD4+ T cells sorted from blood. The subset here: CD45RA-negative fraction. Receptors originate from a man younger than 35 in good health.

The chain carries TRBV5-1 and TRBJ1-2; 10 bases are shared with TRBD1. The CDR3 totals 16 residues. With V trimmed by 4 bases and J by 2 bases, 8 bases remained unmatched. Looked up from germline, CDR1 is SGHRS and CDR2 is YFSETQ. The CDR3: CASSVQTGGANYGYTF. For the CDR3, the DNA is TGCGCCAGCAGCGTTCAGACAGGGGGCGCAAACTATGGCTACACCTTC. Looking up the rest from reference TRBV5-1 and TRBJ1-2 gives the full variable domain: KAGVTQTPRYLIKTRGQQVTLSCSPISGHRSVSWYQQTPGQGLQFLFEYFSETQRNKGNFPGRFSGRQFSNSRSEMNVSTLELGDSALYLCASSVQTGGANYGYTFGSGTRLTVV.

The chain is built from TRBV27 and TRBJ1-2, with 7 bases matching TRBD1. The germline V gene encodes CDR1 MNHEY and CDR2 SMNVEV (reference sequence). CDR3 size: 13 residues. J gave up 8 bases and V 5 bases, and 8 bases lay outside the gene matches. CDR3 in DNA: TGTGCCAGCAGTGGGGACAGTCTGGGAGGCTACACCTTC. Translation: CASSGDSLGGYTF.

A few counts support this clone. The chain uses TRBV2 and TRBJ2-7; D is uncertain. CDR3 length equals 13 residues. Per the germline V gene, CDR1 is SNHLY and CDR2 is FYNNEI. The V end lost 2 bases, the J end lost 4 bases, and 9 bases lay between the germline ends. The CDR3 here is CASSESWGYEQYF. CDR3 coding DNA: TGTGCCAGCAGTGAAAGTTGGGGTTACGAGCAGTACTTC.

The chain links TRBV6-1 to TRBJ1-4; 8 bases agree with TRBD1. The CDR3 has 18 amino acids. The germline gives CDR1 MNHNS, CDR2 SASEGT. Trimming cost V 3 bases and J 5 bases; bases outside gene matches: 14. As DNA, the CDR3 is TGTGCCAGCAGTGAGTTCCGTGACAGGGGCCCCAGAAATGAAAAACTGTTTTTT. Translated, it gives CASSEFRDRGPRNEKLFF.

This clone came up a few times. CDR3 DNA sequence: TGCAGCGTTGGGGGGTCAGGGTTTGGCTACACCTTC. Its translation: CSVGGSGFGYTF. The chain carries TRBV29-1 and TRBJ1-2; D perhaps matches TRBD1 (5 bases). V lost 4 bases and J 7 bases, leaving 13 bases between the germline ends. Germline CDR1 SQVTM, CDR2 ANQGSEA. The CDR3 runs to 12 residues.

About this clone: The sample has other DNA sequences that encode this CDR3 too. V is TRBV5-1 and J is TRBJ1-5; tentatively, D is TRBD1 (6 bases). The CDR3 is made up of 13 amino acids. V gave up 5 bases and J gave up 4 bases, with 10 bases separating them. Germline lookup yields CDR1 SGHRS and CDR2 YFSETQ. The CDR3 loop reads CASSPDSNQPQHF. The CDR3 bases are TGCGCCAGCAGTCCGGACAGTAATCAGCCCCAGCATTTT.

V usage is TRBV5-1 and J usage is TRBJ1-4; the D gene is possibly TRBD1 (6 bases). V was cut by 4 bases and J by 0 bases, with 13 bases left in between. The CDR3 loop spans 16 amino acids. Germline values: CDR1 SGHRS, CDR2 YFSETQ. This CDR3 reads CASSPTQGTTNEKLFF. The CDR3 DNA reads TGCGCCAGCAGCCCCACACAGGGAACAACTAATGAAAAACTGTTTTTT.

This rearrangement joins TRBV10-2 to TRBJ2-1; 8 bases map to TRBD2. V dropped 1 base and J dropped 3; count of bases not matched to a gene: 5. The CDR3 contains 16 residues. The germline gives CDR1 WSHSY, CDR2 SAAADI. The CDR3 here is CASSEWGLEFYNEQFF. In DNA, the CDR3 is TGCGCCAGCAGTGAGTGGGGACTAGAATTCTACAATGAGCAGTTCTTC.

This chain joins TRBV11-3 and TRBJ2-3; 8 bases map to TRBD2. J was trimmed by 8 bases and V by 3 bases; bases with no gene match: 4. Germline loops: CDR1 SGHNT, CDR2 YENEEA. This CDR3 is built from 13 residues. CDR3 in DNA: TGTGCCAGCAGCTTGACTAGCGAGGCTACGCAGTATTTT. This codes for CASSLTSEATQYF.

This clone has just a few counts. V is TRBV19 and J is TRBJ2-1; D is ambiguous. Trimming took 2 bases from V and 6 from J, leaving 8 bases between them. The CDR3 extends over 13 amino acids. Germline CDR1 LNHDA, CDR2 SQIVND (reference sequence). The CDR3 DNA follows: TGTGCCAGTAGTATACCCCAGGCCAATGAGCAGTTCTTC. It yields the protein CASSIPQANEQFF.

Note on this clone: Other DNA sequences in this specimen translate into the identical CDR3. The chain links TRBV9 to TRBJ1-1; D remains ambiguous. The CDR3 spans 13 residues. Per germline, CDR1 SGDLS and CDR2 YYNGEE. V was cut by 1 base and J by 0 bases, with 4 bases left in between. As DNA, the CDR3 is TGTGCCAGCAGCGTAAGGTTGAACACTGAAGCTTTCTTT. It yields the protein CASSVRLNTEAFF.